This T cell receptor (beta chain) originates from a study of blood T cell repertoires in COVID-19. Study background: Material from acute and convalescent COVID-19 was sourced from the United States, Italy and Spain.

Using immunoSEQ multiplex PCR, the repertoire was profiled, and TCRdb retains in-frame clones only, with some absent. This sample yields 250,000 or so clones, of which approximately 89% are seen a single time; 4% to 5% belongs to the top ten. The V gene end was trimmed by 5 bases and the J gene end by 3 bases; junction bases not matched to a gene: 8. Germline CDR1 LNHDA, CDR2 SQIVND (reference sequence). The CDR3 sequence is 16 residues long. Sequencing used peripheral blood. The J gene is TRBJ2-2, the V gene TRBV19; TRBD1 matches 8 bases. This sequence originates from a woman in her forties who had recovered from COVID-19. CDR3 in amino acids: CASSPRTGWDTGELFF. CDR3 bases: TGTGCCAGTAGTCCTAGGACAGGGTGGGACACCGGGGAGCTGTTTTTT. The full variable domain, rest sourced from reference TRBV19 and TRBJ2-2, is DGGITQSPKYLFRKEGQNVTLSCEQNLNHDAMYWYRQDPGQGLRLIYYSQIVNDFQKGDIAEGYSVSREKKESFPLTVTSAQKNPTAFYLCASSPRTGWDTGELFFGEGSRLTVL.